The rows below give T cell receptor beta chains drawn from one sample of a study of beta chain features in type 1 diabetes. Using immunoSEQ multiplex PCR, the repertoire was profiled, and TCRdb retains in-frame clones only, with some absent. The table includes under 900,000 clones, roughly 15% detected once. The sequenced sample consisted of naive CD4+ T cells from blood. Receptors originate from a woman between 18 and 29 years old in good health. Each CDR3 is given with its conserved first and last residue. A D gene is named only where the DNA matches it firmly.

V: TRBV7-9; J: TRBJ2-2; D: .; CDR3: CASPRTERTGELFF
V: TRBV7-2; J: TRBJ2-2; D: TRBD2; CDR3: CASSFWTSGTGELFF
V: TRBV5-1; J: TRBJ1-1; D: TRBD1; CDR3: CASSLGGTGGNTEAFF
V: TRBV29-1; J: TRBJ2-4; D: TRBD1; CDR3: CSYHRGDIQYF
V: TRBV5-6; J: TRBJ2-5; D: .; CDR3: CASSFYARAFKETQYF
V: TRBV7-9; J: TRBJ2-1; D: TRBD1; CDR3: CASTHSGLYNRGRRDEQFF
V: TRBV5-1; J: TRBJ2-5; D: TRBD2; CDR3: CASSALAGEETQYF
V: TRBV9; J: TRBJ2-5; D: .; CDR3: CASSLSPLDSETQYF
V: TRBV28; J: TRBJ2-5; D: TRBD2; CDR3: CASSFQAGGLETQYF
V: TRBV7-9; J: TRBJ2-7; D: .; CDR3: CASSTTTAGEQYF
V: TRBV5-1; J: TRBJ2-3; D: TRBD2; CDR3: CASSLVSAGGADTQYF
V: TRBV18; J: TRBJ2-1; D: TRBD2; CDR3: CASSPPRTSGNNEQFF
V: TRBV7-3; J: TRBJ1-1; D: .; CDR3: CASSSQENTEAFF
V: TRBV10-2; J: TRBJ1-2; D: .; CDR3: CASRATGRKDYGYTF
V: TRBV7-2; J: TRBJ2-1; D: TRBD1; CDR3: CASSLVGLRGREQFF
V: TRBV20-1; J: TRBJ1-1; D: .; CDR3: CSGPGITEAFF
V: TRBV18; J: TRBJ1-5; D: .; CDR3: CASSRNPGTVGNQPQHF
V: TRBV18; J: TRBJ2-1; D: .; CDR3: CASSPDNEQFF
V: TRBV9; J: TRBJ2-1; D: .; CDR3: CASSLKSSSGDSYNEQFF
V: TRBV9; J: TRBJ2-3; D: TRBD2; CDR3: CASSPREGLYTQYF
V: TRBV7-9; J: TRBJ2-7; D: .; CDR3: CASSLTRGAYEQYF
V: TRBV15; J: TRBJ2-1; D: .; CDR3: CATSRDGQGLVNEQFF
V: TRBV2; J: TRBJ2-5; D: TRBD2; CDR3: CATTGLAGGLQETQYF
V: TRBV29-1; J: TRBJ1-2; D: TRBD1; CDR3: CSVGGTGGLAGYGYTF
V: TRBV5-4; J: TRBJ2-7; D: .; CDR3: CASSFDRYEQYF
V: TRBV9; J: TRBJ1-1; D: .; CDR3: CASSVTGTSNTEAFF
V: TRBV2; J: TRBJ2-2; D: TRBD1; CDR3: CASNNRGRTGELFF
V: TRBV20-1; J: TRBJ2-7; D: .; CDR3: CSAQMGSEQYF
V: TRBV4-3; J: TRBJ1-2; D: .; CDR3: CASSQATGLYGYTF
V: TRBV21-1; J: TRBJ2-3; D: .; CDR3: CASSKGTGGTDTQYF
V: TRBV5-1; J: TRBJ2-2; D: TRBD2; CDR3: CASSSTSGENTGELFF
V: TRBV7-3; J: TRBJ2-5; D: TRBD2; CDR3: CASSFAGVKETQYF
V: TRBV28; J: TRBJ1-2; D: .; CDR3: CASSSTPNGYGYTF
V: TRBV7-2; J: TRBJ2-1; D: .; CDR3: CASSHRLGEQFF
V: TRBV30; J: TRBJ2-7; D: .; CDR3: CAWSVRSRPYEQYF
V: TRBV9; J: TRBJ2-2; D: TRBD2; CDR3: CASSVESSGRSGFGTGELFF